The clone carrying this T cell receptor beta chain was found a few times. This likely stems from a read error, as it lies one base from a far larger clone. The data were taken from a study of beta chain features in type 1 diabetes. Germline-derived CDR1 and CDR2 are SQVTM and ANQGSEA. The germline V and J ends were trimmed by 4 bases and 5 bases, with 6 bases remaining between them. The CDR3 loop spans 11 amino acids. As every portion of the isolated RNA was reverse transcribed, the sequencing read expressed TCRB transcripts. Assay: immunoSEQ multiplex PCR; the TCRdb copy retains only in-frame clones and omits some. The table has 200,000 to 250,000 clones, 27% seen once.

This TCR came from a man between 25 and 39 years old in good health. The sequenced material came from central memory CD4+ T cells from blood. This sequence joins TRBV29-1 and TRBJ2-1; D gene ambiguous. This CDR3 reads CSVGADNEQFF. The CDR3, as DNA: TGCAGCGTTGGTGCGGACAATGAGCAGTTCTTC.